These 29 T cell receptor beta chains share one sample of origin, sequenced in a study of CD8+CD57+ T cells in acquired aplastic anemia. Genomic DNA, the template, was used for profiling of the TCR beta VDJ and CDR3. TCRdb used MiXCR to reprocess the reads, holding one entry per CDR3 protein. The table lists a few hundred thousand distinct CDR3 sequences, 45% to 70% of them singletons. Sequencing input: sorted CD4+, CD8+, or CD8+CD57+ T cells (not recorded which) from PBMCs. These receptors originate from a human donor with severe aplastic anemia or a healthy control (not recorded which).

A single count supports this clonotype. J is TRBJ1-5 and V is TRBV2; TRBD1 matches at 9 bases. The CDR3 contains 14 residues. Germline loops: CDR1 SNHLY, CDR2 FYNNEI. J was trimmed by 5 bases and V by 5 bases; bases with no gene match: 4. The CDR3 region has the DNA TGTGCCAGCAGTAGGGACAGGGATCATCAGCCCCAGCATTTT. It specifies CASSRDRDHQPQHF.

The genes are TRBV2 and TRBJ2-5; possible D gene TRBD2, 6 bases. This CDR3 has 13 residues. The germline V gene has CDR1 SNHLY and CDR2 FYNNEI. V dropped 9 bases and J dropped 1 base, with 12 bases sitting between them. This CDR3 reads CASVRLVQETQYF. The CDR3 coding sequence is TGTGCCAGTGTAAGACTAGTCCAAGAGACCCAGTACTTC.

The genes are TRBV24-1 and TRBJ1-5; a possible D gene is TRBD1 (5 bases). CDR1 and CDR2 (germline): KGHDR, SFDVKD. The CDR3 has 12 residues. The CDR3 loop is CANGDGNQPQHF. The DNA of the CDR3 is TGTGCTAACGGGGACGGCAATCAGCCCCAGCATTTT.

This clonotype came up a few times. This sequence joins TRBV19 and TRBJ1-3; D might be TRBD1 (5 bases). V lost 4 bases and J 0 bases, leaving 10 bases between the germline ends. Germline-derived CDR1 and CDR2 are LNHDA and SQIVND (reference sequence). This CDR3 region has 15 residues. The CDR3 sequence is CASSTDRYSGNTIYF. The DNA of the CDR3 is TGTGCCAGTAGTACCGACAGATACTCTGGAAACACCATATATTTT.

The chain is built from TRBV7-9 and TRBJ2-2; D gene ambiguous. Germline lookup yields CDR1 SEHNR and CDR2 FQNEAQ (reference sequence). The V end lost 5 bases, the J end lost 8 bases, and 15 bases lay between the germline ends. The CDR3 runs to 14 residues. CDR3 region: CASSPLLSEGELFF. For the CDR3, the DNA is TGTGCCAGCAGCCCACTATTATCGGAGGGGGAGCTGTTTTTT. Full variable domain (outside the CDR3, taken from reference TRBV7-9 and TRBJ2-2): DTGVSQNPRHKITKRGQNVTFRCDPISEHNRLYWYRQTLGQGPEFLTYFQNEAQLEKSRLLSDRFSAERPKGSFSTLEIQRTEQGDSAMYLCASSPLLSEGELFFGEGSRLTVL.

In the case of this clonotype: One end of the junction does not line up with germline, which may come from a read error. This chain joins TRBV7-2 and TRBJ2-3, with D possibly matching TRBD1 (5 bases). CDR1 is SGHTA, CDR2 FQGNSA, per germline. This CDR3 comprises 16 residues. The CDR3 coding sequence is TGTGCCAGCAGCTTAGACCCAGGGCGGAGCACAGATACGCAGTGTTTT. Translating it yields CASSLDPGRSTDTQCF. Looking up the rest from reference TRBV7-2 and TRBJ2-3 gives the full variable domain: GAGVSQSPSNKVTEKGKDVELRCDPISGHTALYWYRQSLGQGLEFLIYFQGNSAPDKSGLPSDRFSAERTGGSVSTLTIQRTQQEDSAVYLCASSLDPGRSTDTQCFGPGTRLTVL.

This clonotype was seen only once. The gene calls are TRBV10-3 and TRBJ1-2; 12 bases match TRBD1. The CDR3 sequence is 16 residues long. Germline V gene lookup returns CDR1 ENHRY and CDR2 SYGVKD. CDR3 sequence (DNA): TGTGTCACCGCCCCGATTGGTGGGACAGGGGGCAGGGGCTACACCTTC. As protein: CVTAPIGGTGGRGYTF.

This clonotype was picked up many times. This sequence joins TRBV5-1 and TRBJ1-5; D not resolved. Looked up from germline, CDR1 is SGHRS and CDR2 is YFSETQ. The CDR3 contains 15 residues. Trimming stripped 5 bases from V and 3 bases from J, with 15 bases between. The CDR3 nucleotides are TGCGCCAGCAGAGTACACTGGGCCTCCAATCAGCCCCAGCATTTT. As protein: CASRVHWASNQPQHF. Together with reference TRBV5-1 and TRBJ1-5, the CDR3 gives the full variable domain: KAGVTQTPRYLIKTRGQQVTLSCSPISGHRSVSWYQQTPGQGLQFLFEYFSETQRNKGNFPGRFSGRQFSNSRSEMNVSTLELGDSALYLCASRVHWASNQPQHFGDGTRLSIL.

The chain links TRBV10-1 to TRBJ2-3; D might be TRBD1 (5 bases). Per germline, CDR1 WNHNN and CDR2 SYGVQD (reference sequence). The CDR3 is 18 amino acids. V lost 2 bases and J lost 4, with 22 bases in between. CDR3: CASSEVLGASPTADTQYF. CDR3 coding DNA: TGCGCCAGCAGTGAGGTACTTGGGGCCAGTCCTACGGCAGATACGCAGTATTTT.

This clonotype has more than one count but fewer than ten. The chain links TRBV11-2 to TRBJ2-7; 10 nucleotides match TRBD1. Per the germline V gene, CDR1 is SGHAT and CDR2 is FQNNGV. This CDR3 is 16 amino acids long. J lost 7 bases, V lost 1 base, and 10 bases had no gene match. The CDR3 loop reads CASSLGRDRGALEQYF. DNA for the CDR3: TGTGCCAGCAGCTTAGGGCGGGACAGGGGCGCTCTAGAGCAGTACTTC.

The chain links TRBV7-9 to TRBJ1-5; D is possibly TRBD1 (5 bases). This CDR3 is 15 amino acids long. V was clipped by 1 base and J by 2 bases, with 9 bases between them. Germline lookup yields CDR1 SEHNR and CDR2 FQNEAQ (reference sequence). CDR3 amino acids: CASSLGTPGNQPQHF. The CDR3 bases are TGTGCCAGCAGCTTAGGGACACCAGGCAATCAGCCCCAGCATTTT.

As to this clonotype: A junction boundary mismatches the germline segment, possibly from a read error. CDR3 protein: CASSLAWGAETQYF. The CDR3 DNA reads TGCGCCAGCAGCTTAGCTTGGGGGGCAGAGACCCAGTACTTC. This chain connects TRBV7-8 to TRBJ2-5; D may be TRBD1 or TRBD2 (6 bases each). This CDR3 region has 14 residues. The V gene's germline CDR1 is SGHVS and CDR2 FQNEAQ.

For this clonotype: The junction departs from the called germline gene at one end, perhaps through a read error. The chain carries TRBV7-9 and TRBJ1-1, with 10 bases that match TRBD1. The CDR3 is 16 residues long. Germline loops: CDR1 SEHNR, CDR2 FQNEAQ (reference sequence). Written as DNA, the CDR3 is TGTGCCAGCAGCGGAGGGGACAGGGGAGAGAACACTGAAGCTTCCTTT. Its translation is CASSGGDRGENTEASF. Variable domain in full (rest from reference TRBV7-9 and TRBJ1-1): DTGVSQNPRHKITKRGQNVTFRCDPISEHNRLYWYRQTLGQGPEFLTYFQNEAQLEKSRLLSDRFSAERPKGSFSTLEIQRTEQGDSAMYLCASSGGDRGENTEASFGQGTRLTVV.

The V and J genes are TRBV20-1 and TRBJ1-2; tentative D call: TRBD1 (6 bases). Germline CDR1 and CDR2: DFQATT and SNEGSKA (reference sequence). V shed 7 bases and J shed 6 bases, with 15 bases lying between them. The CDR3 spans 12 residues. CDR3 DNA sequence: TGCAGTGTCCCTAGGGGGTTGGATGGCTACACCTTC. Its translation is CSVPRGLDGYTF.

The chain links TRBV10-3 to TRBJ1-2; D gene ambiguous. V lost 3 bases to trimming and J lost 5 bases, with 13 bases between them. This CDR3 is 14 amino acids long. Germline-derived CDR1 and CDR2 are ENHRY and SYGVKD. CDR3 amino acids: CAISEGEGRYGYTF. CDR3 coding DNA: TGTGCCATCAGTGAAGGAGAAGGGAGATATGGCTACACCTTC.

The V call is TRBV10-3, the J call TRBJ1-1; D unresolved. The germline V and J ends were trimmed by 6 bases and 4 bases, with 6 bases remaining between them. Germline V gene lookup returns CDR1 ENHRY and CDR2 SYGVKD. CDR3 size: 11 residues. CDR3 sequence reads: CAISQGTEAFF. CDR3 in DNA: TGTGCCATCAGCCAAGGCACTGAAGCTTTCTTT.

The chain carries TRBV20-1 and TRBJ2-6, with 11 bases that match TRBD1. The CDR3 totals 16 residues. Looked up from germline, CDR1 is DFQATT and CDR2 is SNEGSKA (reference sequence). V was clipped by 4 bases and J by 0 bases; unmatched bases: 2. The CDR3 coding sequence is TGCAGTGCTACGGACAGGGGGCCCTCTGGGGCCAACGTCCTGACTTTC. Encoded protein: CSATDRGPSGANVLTF.

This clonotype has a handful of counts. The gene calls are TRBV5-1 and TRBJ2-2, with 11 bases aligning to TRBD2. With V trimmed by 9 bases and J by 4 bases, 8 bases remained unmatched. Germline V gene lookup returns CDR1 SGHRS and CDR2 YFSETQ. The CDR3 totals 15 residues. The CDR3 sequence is CATYSGGAGTGELFF. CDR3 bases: TGCGCCACCTATAGCGGGGGGGCCGGCACCGGGGAGCTGTTTTTT.

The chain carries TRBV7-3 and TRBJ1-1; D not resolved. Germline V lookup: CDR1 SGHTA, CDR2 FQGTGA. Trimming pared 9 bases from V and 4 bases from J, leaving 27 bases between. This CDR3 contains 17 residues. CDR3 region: CASRRTSTPALGTEAFF. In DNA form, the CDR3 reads TGTGCCAGTAGGAGGACCAGCACTCCGGCCCTGGGCACTGAAGCTTTCTTT.

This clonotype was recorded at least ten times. CDR3 nucleotide sequence: TGTGCCAGCAGCTTAGTGACAGCAAGTAGGGATGGCTACACCTTC. Translated: CASSLVTASRDGYTF. The chain combines TRBV7-2 with TRBJ1-2; TRBD1 is a possible D gene (5 bases). CDR1 and CDR2 from the germline V gene are SGHTA and FQGNSA. CDR3 length equals 15 residues. With 1 base removed from V and 6 bases from J, the gap between germline ends came to 15 bases. The variable domain in full, with the rest retrieved from reference TRBV7-2 and TRBJ1-2, is GAGVSQSPSNKVTEKGKDVELRCDPISGHTALYWYRQSLGQGLEFLIYFQGNSAPDKSGLPSDRFSAERTGGSVSTLTIQRTQQEDSAVYLCASSLVTASRDGYTFGSGTRLTVV.

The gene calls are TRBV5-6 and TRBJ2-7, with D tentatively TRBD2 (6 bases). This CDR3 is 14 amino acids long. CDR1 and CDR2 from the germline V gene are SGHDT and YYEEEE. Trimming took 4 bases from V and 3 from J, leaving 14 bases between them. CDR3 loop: CASSPAGSLYEQYF. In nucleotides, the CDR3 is TGTGCCAGCAGCCCGGCGGGGTCCCTCTACGAGCAGTACTTC.

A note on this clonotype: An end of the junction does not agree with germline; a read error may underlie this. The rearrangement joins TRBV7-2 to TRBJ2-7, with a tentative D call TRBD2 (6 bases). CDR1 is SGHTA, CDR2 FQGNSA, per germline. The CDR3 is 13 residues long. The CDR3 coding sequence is TGTGCCAGAAGCTACCTGGGGGGCTACGAGCAGTACTTC. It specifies CARSYLGGYEQYF. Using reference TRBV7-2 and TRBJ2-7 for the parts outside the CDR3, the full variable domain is GAGVSQSPSNKVTEKGKDVELRCDPISGHTALYWYRQSLGQGLEFLIYFQGNSAPDKSGLPSDRFSAERTGGSVSTLTIQRTQQEDSAVYLCARSYLGGYEQYFGPGTRLTVT.

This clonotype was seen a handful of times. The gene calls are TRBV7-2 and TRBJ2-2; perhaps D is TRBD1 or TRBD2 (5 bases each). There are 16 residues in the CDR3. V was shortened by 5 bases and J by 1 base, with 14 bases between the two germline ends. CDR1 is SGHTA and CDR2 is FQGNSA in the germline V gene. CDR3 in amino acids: CASSVTGTRNTGELFF. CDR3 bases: TGTGCCAGCAGCGTAACCGGGACCCGGAACACCGGGGAGCTGTTTTTT.

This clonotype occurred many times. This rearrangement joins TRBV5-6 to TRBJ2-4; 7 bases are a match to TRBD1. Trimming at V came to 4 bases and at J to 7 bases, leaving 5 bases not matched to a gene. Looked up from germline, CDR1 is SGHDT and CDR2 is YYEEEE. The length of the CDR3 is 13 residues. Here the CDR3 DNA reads TGTGCCAGCAGCCAACAGGGGATTAACATTCAGTACTTC. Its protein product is CASSQQGINIQYF.

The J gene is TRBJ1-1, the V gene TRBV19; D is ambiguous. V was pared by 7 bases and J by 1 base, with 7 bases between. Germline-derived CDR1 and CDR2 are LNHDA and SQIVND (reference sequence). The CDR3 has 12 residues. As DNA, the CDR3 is TGTGCCAGTATCGAGGGGAACACTGAAGCTTTCTTT. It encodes CASIEGNTEAFF.

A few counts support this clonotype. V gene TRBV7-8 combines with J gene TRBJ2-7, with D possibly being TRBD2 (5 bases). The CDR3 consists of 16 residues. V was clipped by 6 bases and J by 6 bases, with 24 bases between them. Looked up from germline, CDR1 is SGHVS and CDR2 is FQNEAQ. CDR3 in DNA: TGTGCCAGCAGTCCCCTCGTAGGTAGCGAGAAGGGCGAGCAGTACTTC. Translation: CASSPLVGSEKGEQYF. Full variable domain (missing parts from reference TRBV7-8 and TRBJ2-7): GAGVSQSPRYKVAKRGQDVALRCDPISGHVSLFWYQQALGQGPEFLTYFQNEAQLDKSGLPSDRFFAERPEGSVSTLKIQRTQQEDSAVYLCASSPLVGSEKGEQYFGPGTRLTVT.

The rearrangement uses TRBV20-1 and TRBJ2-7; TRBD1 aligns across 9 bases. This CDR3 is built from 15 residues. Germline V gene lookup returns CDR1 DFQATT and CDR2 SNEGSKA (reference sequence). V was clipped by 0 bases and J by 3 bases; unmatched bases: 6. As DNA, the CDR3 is TGCAGTGCTAGAGACGTGGGACAGGGCGGCTACGAGCAGTACTTC. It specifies CSARDVGQGGYEQYF.

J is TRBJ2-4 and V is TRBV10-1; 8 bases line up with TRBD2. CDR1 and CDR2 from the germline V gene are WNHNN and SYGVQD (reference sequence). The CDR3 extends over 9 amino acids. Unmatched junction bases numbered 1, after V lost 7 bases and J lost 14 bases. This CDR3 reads CASKTSEYF. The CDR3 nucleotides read TGCGCCAGCAAGACTAGCGAGTACTTC.

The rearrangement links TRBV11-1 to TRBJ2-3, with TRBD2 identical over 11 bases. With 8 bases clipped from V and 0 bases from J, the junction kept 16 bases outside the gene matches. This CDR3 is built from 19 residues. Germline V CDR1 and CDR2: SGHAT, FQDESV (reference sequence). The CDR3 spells CASGQVGTSGTSSTDTQYF. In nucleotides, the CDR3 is TGTGCCAGCGGCCAAGTGGGGACTAGCGGTACTTCTAGCACAGATACGCAGTATTTT.